A single sample gave rise to the 27 T cell receptor beta chains below, sequenced in a study of tumor-infiltrating lymphocytes in glioblastoma multiforme. Three nested ARM-PCR rounds with V-beta and C-beta primers built TCRB libraries. A single record per CDR3 protein comes from TCRdb applying MiXCR to the multiplex PCR reads. The sample has about 9,600 distinct CDR3 sequences; roughly 70% are singletons. Sequenced material: brain tumor tissue. The source is a male donor with glioblastoma.

This clonotype was seen only once. Sequence at one end of the junction differs from germline and may be a read error. The chain is built from TRBV5-1 and TRBJ2-6, with TRBD1 as a possible D gene (5 bases). From germline, CDR1 is SGHRS and CDR2 YFSETQ. The CDR3 loop spans 14 amino acids. CDR3 amino acids: CASKQASGANVLAF. As DNA, the CDR3 is TGCGCCAGCAAACAGGCCTCTGGGGCCAACGTCCTGGCTTTC. Using reference TRBV5-1 and TRBJ2-6 for the parts outside the CDR3, the full variable domain is KAGVTQTPRYLIKTRGQQVTLSCSPISGHRSVSWYQQTPGQGLQFLFEYFSETQRNKGNFPGRFSGRQFSNSRSEMNVSTLELGDSALYLCASKQASGANVLAFGAGSRLTVL.

Concerning this clonotype itself: The germline gene is not matched at one end of the junction; a read error may be the cause. The genes are TRBV4-1 and TRBJ1-2, with D perhaps matching TRBD1 (5 bases). Germline V CDR1 and CDR2: MGHRA, YSYEKL. This CDR3 region has 16 residues. CDR3: CASSQDGAGSNYGYTF. DNA for the CDR3: TGCGCCAGCAGCCAAGATGGGGCAGGGTCAAACTATGGCTATACCTTC.

CDR3 sequence (DNA): TGTGCCAACAACTTCCCGGGGACAGGGGGCACCGAAGCTTTCTTT. Translated: CANNFPGTGGTEAFF. The chain employs TRBV11-1 and TRBJ1-1; 12 positions agree with TRBD1. CDR1 and CDR2 (germline): SGHAT, FQDESV (reference sequence). The junction had 14 bases not matched to a gene; V was cut back by 10 bases and J by 8 bases. The CDR3 covers 15 residues.

V gene TRBV20-1 combines with J gene TRBJ2-1, with D tentatively TRBD2 (7 bases). The V and J ends lost 6 bases and 4 bases respectively, with 13 bases between them. This CDR3 is built from 13 residues. Germline CDR1 reads DFQATT; CDR2 reads SNEGSKA (reference sequence). The CDR3 reads CSAGGGKYNEQFF. DNA for the CDR3: TGCAGTGCGGGCGGGGGCAAGTACAATGAGCAGTTCTTC.

V gene TRBV10-1 combines with J gene TRBJ2-5, with no clear D. The germline V gene has CDR1 WNHNN and CDR2 SYGVQD (reference sequence). The CDR3 totals 13 residues. The V gene lost 11 bases and the J gene lost 5 bases, with 18 bases spanning the gap. CDR3 loop: CAPERSLWETQYF. CDR3 coding DNA: TGCGCCCCTGAGAGGTCCCTTTGGGAGACCCAGTACTTC.

As concerns this clonotype: The junction differs from germline at one of its ends, possibly a read error. This rearrangement joins TRBV20-1 to TRBJ2-4, with 10 bases aligning to TRBD1. The CDR3 spans 19 residues. The germline CDR1 and CDR2 sequences are DFQATT and SNEGSKA (reference sequence). The CDR3 reads CSARDPDRGIQKAKNIHYF. The CDR3 DNA follows: TGCAGTGCTAGAGACCCGGACAGGGGGATTCAGAAAGCCAAGAACATTCATTACTTC.

Relative to its sample, this clonotype is large. The V gene is TRBV29-1, the J gene TRBJ1-2, with D hard to call. The CDR3 spans 10 residues. Trimming removed 3 bases at V and 6 bases at J, with 5 bases between. Germline V lookup: CDR1 SQVTM, CDR2 ANQGSEA. CDR3 in amino acids: CSVDQNGYTF. The CDR3 region has the DNA TGCAGCGTTGATCAGAATGGCTACACCTTC.

The chain combines TRBV29-1 with TRBJ1-2; D ambiguous. Trimming removed 1 base at V and 7 bases at J, with 10 bases between. Germline V gives CDR1 SQVTM, CDR2 ANQGSEA. The CDR3 runs to 12 residues. CDR3 nucleotides: TGCAGCGTTGAAGTCGTTTATGGTGGCTACACCTTC. Encoded protein: CSVEVVYGGYTF.

This rearrangement joins TRBV6-1 to TRBJ2-1, with 9 bases aligning to TRBD1. The CDR3 covers 16 residues. J gave up 6 bases and V 4 bases, and 10 bases lay outside the gene matches. Germline V gives CDR1 MNHNS, CDR2 SASEGT. The CDR3 bases are TGTGCCAGCAGTGGACTGGACAGGGGCCCTCCCAATGAGCAGTTCTTC. Translated, it gives CASSGLDRGPPNEQFF.

This chain uses TRBV4-1 with TRBJ1-2; D gene unclear. The germline V gene encodes CDR1 MGHRA and CDR2 YSYEKL. The length of the CDR3 is 13 residues. V lost 0 bases to trimming and J lost 4 bases, with 6 bases between them. The CDR3 coding sequence is TGCGCCAGCAGCCAAGATACCAGCTATGGCTACACCTTC. Amino acid sequence: CASSQDTSYGYTF.

The chain employs TRBV10-1 and TRBJ2-5; TRBD2 might be the D (6 bases). The CDR3 is 13 residues long. V was trimmed by 4 bases and J by 10 bases, leaving 16 bases between them. Germline V gives CDR1 WNHNN, CDR2 SYGVQD (reference sequence). The CDR3 is CASSGLEGGIQYF. CDR3 coding DNA: TGCGCCAGCAGTGGACTAGAGGGAGGAATCCAGTACTTC.

This clonotype turned up a few times. Since no conserved phenylalanine or tryptophan closes the CDR3, a read error is the likely cause. No DNA is shown, since the ends of the CDR3 on it are uncertain; the CDR3 is the one TCRdb lists. The chain carries TRBV4-2 and TRBJ2-7. The CDR3 is made up of 13 amino acids, end residues included. CDR1 is LGHNA, CDR2 YNFKEQ, per germline. The CDR3 spells CASSQEDDSRKCS.

V is TRBV29-1 and J is TRBJ2-7, with D possibly called TRBD1 or TRBD2 (5 bases each). The V and J ends lost 4 bases and 7 bases respectively, with 23 bases between them. In germline, CDR1 is SQVTM, CDR2 ANQGSEA. The CDR3 runs 15 residues. CDR3 coding DNA: TGCAGCGTTGCGCCCGGGACGGGGCTAAGAATGGAGCAGTACTTC. This translates into CSVAPGTGLRMEQYF.

The J gene is TRBJ2-1, the V gene TRBV4-2; 8 bases line up with TRBD2. V lost 3 bases, J lost 6 bases, and 13 bases stayed unmatched. From germline, CDR1 is LGHNA and CDR2 YNFKEQ. The CDR3 runs 17 residues. Here the CDR3 reads CASSHQGLGNGGNEQFF. The CDR3 region has the DNA TGTGCCAGCAGCCACCAGGGACTAGGTAATGGAGGCAATGAGCAGTTCTTC.

This clonotype was seen repeatedly, ten times or more. The chain recombines TRBV20-1 with TRBJ1-1; D is unclear. The CDR3 is 12 amino acids. Germline CDR1 reads DFQATT; CDR2 reads SNEGSKA (reference sequence). Trimming removed 3 bases at V and 2 bases at J, with 7 bases between. The CDR3 region is CSARAPNTEAFF. CDR3 DNA: TGCAGTGCTAGGGCCCCAAACACTGAAGCTTTCTTT.

Turning to this clonotype: The junction differs from germline at one of its ends, possibly a read error. The V call is TRBV2, the J call TRBJ2-1; TRBD2 might be the D (5 bases). The CDR3 is 15 amino acids. Germline lookup yields CDR1 SNHLY and CDR2 FYNNEI. The CDR3, as DNA: TGTGCCAGCGGTGAAGGCGACGGGATTCTCAATGAGCAGTTCTTC. Protein sequence: CASGEGDGILNEQFF.

This rearrangement joins TRBV11-2 to TRBJ2-3, with D unclear. The germline V gene encodes CDR1 SGHAT and CDR2 FQNNGV. V was cut by 1 base and J by 6 bases, with 5 bases left in between. CDR3 length: 12 amino acids. CDR3 sequence reads: CASSLGVDTQYF. In DNA form, the CDR3 reads TGTGCCAGCAGCTTAGGTGTTGATACGCAGTATTTT.

The genes are TRBV15 and TRBJ1-1; the D is unclear. In germline, CDR1 is LNHNV, CDR2 YYDKDF (reference sequence). The length of the CDR3 is 14 residues. V was cut by 0 bases and J by 1 base, with 6 bases left in between. CDR3 sequence reads: CATSRDYRNTEAFF. The CDR3 coding sequence is TGTGCCACCAGCAGAGATTACAGGAACACTGAAGCTTTCTTT.

A note on this clonotype: One end of the junction fails to match germline, which may point to a read error. The V and J genes are TRBV11-2 and TRBJ2-5; D is ambiguous. The CDR3 spans 14 residues. The germline V gene encodes CDR1 SGHAT and CDR2 FQNNGV. Written as DNA, the CDR3 is TGTGCCGGCAGCTTCCAGGCAAGACGGGAGACCCAGTACTTC. It specifies CAGSFQARRETQYF.

As concerns this clonotype: The CDR3 ends on some other residue instead of the conserved phenylalanine or tryptophan, so this is likely a read error. The rearrangement uses TRBV20-1 and TRBJ2-1, with 7 bases that match TRBD2. CDR1 and CDR2 from the germline V gene are DFQATT and SNEGSKA (reference sequence). Germline trimming cut 5 bases from V and 5 bases from J; bases unmatched to any gene: 12. This CDR3 comprises 15 residues. The CDR3 region is CSAGAGTSGNNEQFS. The CDR3, as DNA: TGCAGTGCTGGGGCCGGGACCAGCGGGAACAATGAGCAGTTCTCC.

The chain combines TRBV11-3 with TRBJ2-5; 9 nucleotides match TRBD1. There are 14 residues in the CDR3. Germline CDR1 is SGHNT and CDR2 is YENEEA. The J segment lost 1 base and the V segment lost 5 bases, leaving 2 bases of the junction unmatched. In DNA, the CDR3 is TGTGCCAGCAGCGGACAGGGGAGCCAAGAGACCCAGTACTTC. Amino acid sequence: CASSGQGSQETQYF.

Many counts were recorded for this clonotype. This chain connects TRBV7-2 to TRBJ2-1; the D is unclear. The CDR3 totals 15 residues. Germline V gives CDR1 SGHTA, CDR2 FQGNSA. Trimming pared 3 bases from V and 0 bases from J, leaving 9 bases between. The CDR3 sequence: CASSFGFYSYNEQFF. The CDR3 nucleotides read TGTGCCAGCAGCTTCGGCTTCTACTCCTACAATGAGCAGTTCTTC.

V and J are TRBV11-2 and TRBJ2-1, with D possibly TRBD1 on 5 matching bases. Germline values: CDR1 SGHAT, CDR2 FQNNGV. Trimming took 5 bases from V and 2 from J, leaving 13 bases between them. CDR3 length: 15 residues. The CDR3 is CASSPRQSTYNEQFF. DNA for the CDR3: TGTGCCAGCAGCCCAAGACAGAGCACCTACAATGAGCAGTTCTTC.

This clonotype has a single count. Given a much more abundant clone one base away, this may be a read error. The genes are TRBV11-2 and TRBJ1-2, with 7 bases identical to TRBD1. The CDR3 is 15 residues long. V trimming: 5 bases; J trimming: 3 bases; junction bases outside the gene matches: 9. The germline CDR1 and CDR2 sequences are SGHAT and FQNNGV. CDR3 nucleotide sequence: TGTGCCAGCAGCAAGCCGACAGGGATTTACTATGGCTACACCTTC. Its translation: CASSKPTGIYYGYTF.

By share, this clonotype ranks as medium-sized. This chain links TRBV6-1 with TRBJ1-5, with unresolved D. Trimming removed 3 bases from V and 0 bases from J, with 12 bases in between. This CDR3 has 16 amino acids. Germline assignment: CDR1 MNHNS and CDR2 SASEGT. CDR3 DNA: TGTGCCAGCAGTGACGAGACATCCTATAGCAATCAGCCCCAGCATTTT. Protein sequence: CASSDETSYSNQPQHF.

This clonotype rates as medium-sized. This chain uses TRBV20-1 with TRBJ2-1; TRBD1 is a possible D gene (6 bases). In germline, CDR1 is DFQATT, CDR2 SNEGSKA (reference sequence). V lost 3 bases and J 6 bases, leaving 9 bases between the germline ends. CDR3 size: 12 residues. DNA for the CDR3: TGCAGTGCTAGTCAAGGGGGCAATGAGCAGTTCTTC. It encodes CSASQGGNEQFF.

V gene TRBV5-1 combines with J gene TRBJ2-3; D might be TRBD2 (6 bases). The CDR3 is made up of 14 amino acids. CDR1 SGHRS and CDR2 YFSETQ come from the germline V gene. Trimming removed 4 bases at V and 0 bases at J, with 9 bases between. The chain's CDR3 is CASSPGTSTDTQYF. The CDR3 DNA reads TGCGCCAGCAGCCCCGGGACTAGCACAGATACGCAGTATTTT.